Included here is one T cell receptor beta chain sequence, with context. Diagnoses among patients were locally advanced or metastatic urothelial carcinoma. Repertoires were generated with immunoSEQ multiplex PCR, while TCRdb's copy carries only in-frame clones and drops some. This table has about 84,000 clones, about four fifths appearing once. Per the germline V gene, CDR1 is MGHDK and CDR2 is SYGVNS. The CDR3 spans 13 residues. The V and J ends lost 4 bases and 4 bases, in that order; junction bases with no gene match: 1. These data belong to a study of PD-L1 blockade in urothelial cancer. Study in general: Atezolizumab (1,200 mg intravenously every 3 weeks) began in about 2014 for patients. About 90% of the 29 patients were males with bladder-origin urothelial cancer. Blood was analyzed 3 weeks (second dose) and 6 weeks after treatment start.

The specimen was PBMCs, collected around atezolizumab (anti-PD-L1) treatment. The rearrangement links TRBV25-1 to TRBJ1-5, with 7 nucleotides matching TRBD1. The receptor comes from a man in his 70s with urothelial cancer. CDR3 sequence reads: CASSGTGNQPQHF. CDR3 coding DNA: TGTGCCAGCAGTGGGACAGGTAATCAGCCCCAGCATTTT.